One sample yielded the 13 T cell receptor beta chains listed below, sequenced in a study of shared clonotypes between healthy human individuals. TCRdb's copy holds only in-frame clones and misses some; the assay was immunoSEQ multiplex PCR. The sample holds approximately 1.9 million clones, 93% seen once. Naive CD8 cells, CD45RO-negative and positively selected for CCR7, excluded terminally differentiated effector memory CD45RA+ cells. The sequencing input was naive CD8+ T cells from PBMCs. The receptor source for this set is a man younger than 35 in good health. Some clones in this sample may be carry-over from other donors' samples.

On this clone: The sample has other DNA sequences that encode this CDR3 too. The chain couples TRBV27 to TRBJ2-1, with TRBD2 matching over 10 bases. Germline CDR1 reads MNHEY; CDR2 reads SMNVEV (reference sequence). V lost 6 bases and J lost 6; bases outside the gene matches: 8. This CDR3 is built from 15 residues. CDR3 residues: CASSSGLAGGNEQFF. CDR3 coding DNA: TGTGCCAGCAGCTCGGGGTTAGCGGGAGGCAATGAGCAGTTCTTC.

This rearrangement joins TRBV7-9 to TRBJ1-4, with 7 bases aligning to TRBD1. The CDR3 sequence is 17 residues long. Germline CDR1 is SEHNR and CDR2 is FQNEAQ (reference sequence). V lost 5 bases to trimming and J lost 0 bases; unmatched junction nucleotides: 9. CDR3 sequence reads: CASSETGRSPTNEKLFF. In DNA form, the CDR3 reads TGTGCCAGCAGCGAGACAGGGAGGTCCCCAACTAATGAAAAACTGTTTTTT.

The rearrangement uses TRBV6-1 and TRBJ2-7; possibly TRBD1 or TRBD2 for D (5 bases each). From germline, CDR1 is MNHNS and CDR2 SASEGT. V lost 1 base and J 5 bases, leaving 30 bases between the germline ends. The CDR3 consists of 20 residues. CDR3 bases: TGTGCCAGCAGTGAAGGGTGGCTAGCCAGAGGGGTGGATCAACGGGACGAGCAGTACTTC. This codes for CASSEGWLARGVDQRDEQYF.

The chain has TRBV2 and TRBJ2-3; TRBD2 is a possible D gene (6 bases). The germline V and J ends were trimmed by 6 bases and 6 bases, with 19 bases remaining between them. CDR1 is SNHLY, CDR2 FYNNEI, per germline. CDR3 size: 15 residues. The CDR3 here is CASRPQPGVWDTQYF. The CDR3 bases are TGTGCCAGCAGACCCCAGCCGGGAGTGTGGGATACGCAGTATTTT. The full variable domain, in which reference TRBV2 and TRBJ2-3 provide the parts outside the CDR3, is EPEVTQTPSHQVTQMGQEVILRCVPISNHLYFYWYRQILGQKVEFLVSFYNNEISEKSEIFDDQFSVERPDGSNFTLKIRSTKLEDSAMYFCASRPQPGVWDTQYFGPGTRLTVL.

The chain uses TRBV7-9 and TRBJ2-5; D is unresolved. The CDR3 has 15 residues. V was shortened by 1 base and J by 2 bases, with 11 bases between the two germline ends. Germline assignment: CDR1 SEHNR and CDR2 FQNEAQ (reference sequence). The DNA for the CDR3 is TGTGCCAGCAGCTTAGTTGTTCGATTTCAAGAGACCCAGTACTTC. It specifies CASSLVVRFQETQYF. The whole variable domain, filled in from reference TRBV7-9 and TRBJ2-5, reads DTGVSQNPRHKITKRGQNVTFRCDPISEHNRLYWYRQTLGQGPEFLTYFQNEAQLEKSRLLSDRFSAERPKGSFSTLEIQRTEQGDSAMYLCASSLVVRFQETQYFGPGTRLLVL.

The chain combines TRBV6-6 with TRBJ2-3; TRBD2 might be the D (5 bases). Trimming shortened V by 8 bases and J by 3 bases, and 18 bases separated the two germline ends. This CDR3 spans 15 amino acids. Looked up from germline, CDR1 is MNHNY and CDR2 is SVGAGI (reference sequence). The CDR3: CASGTRELLTDTQYF. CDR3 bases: TGTGCCAGCGGAACCCGGGAATTGCTGACAGATACGCAGTATTTT.

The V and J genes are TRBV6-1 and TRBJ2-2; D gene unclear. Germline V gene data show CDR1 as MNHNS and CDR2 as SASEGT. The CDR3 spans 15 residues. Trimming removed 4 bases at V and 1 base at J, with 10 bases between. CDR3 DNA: TGTGCCAGCAGTGTTAGAAGAGGGAACACCGGGGAGCTGTTTTTT. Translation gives CASSVRRGNTGELFF.

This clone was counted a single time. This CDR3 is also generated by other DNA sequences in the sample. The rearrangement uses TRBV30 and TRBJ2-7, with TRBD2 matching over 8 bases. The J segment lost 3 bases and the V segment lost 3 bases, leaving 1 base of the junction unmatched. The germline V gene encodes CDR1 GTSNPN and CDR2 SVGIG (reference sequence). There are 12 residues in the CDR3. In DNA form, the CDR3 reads TGTGCCTGGAGCGGGACTAGCTACGAGCAGTACTTC. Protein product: CAWSGTSYEQYF.

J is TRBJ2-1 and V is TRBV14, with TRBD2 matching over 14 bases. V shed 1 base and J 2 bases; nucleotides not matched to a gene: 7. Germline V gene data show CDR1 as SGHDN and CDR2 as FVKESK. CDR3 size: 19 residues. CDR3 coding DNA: TGTGCCAGCAGCCAAGGGAGGGGACTAGCGGGAGTTCCCTACAATGAGCAGTTCTTC. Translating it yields CASSQGRGLAGVPYNEQFF.

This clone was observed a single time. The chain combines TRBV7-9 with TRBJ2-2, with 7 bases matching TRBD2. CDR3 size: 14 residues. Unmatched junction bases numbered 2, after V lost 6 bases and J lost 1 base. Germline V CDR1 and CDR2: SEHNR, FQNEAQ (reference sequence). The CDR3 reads CASRSGKNTGELFF. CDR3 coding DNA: TGTGCCAGCAGGAGCGGGAAGAACACCGGGGAGCTGTTTTTT.

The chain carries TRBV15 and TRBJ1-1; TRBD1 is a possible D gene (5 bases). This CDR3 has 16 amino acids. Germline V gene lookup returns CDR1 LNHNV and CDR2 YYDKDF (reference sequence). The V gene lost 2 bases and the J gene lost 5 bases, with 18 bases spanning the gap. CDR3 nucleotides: TGTGCCACCAGCAGACCCCGGGGAGGGAGGGGTACTGAAGCTTTCTTT. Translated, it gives CATSRPRGGRGTEAFF.

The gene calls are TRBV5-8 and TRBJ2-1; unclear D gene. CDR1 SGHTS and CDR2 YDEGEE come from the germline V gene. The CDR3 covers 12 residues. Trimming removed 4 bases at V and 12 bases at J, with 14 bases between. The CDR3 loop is CASSVEWLSQFF. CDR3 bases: TGTGCCAGCAGCGTAGAGTGGCTCTCGCAGTTCTTC.

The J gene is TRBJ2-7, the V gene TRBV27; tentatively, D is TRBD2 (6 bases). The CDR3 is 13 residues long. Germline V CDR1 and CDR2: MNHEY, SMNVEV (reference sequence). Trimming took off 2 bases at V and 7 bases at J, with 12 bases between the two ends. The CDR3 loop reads CASSLRGSREQYF. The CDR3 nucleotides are TGTGCCAGCAGTTTACGGGGGAGCAGGGAGCAGTACTTC.